A selection of T cell receptor beta chains follows, all from one sample in a study of response to subunit inactivated influenza vaccine. MiXCR, run by TCRdb on the RT-PCR reads, gives a single entry per CDR3 protein. The sample includes roughly 630,000 distinct CDR3 sequences, 12% to 15% seen only once; the top ten take about 7.4%. The source was PBMCs from blood, collected 14 days before vaccination. The source of these receptors is a man aged 45-60 years who received an inactivated influenza vaccine. Both conserved end residues are trimmed from each CDR3. Fields, in order: V gene, J gene, CDR3 protein.

TRBV3-1	TRBJ2-1	ASSQGLAEYNEQF
TRBV28	TRBJ2-3	ASSPFGAGGPNPYTDTQY
TRBV7-2	TRBJ2-7	ASSPRQVYEQY
TRBV29-1	TRBJ2-5	SVLRRGSETQY
TRBV11-2	TRBJ2-3	ASSLVGGLGFVTDTQY
TRBV7-6	TRBJ1-1	ASSQGGARSTEAF
TRBV4-3	TRBJ1-6	ASSQDPTGPYSPLH
TRBV28	TRBJ2-3	ATQTSGTRTDTQY
TRBV7-9	TRBJ2-3	ASSLALASTDTQY
TRBV12-3/TRBV12-4	TRBJ2-6	ASSLGGALSGANVLT
TRBV24-1	TRBJ1-5	ATSDFRKDQPQH
TRBV20-1	TRBJ1-2	SASDQGYYGYT